This section outlines one TCR beta chain sequence together with its context. This entry comes from a study of blood T cell dynamics during melanoma immunotherapy. Across the whole study: Metastatic melanoma patients received first-line pembrolizumab or nivolumab plus ipilimumab.

The CDR3 consists of 16 residues. With 2 bases clipped from V and 7 bases from J, the junction kept 8 bases outside the gene matches. From germline, CDR1 is SGHAT and CDR2 FQDESV (reference sequence). Only in-frame clones appear in the TCRdb table, and some are missing; sequencing was by immunoSEQ multiplex PCR. Found here are 25,000 to 35,000 clones, approximately 80% of them singletons; the top ten hold approximately 10%. Specified time point: week 3, after first cycle of checkpoint inhibitor. One draw preceded checkpoint blockade; another followed its first cycle at week 3. Disease control meant complete response, partial response or stable disease at 12 weeks.

The source of this sequence is a human donor with melanoma. The chain recombines TRBV11-1 with TRBJ2-1; 10 bases map to TRBD2. This sample comprised blood, obtained from a patient treated with checkpoint blockade. CDR3 sequence (DNA): TGTGCCAGCAGCTTAATTGGAGTTAGCGGGAGGAATGAGCAGTTCTTC. It translates to CASSLIGVSGRNEQFF. Full variable domain (remainder filled in from reference TRBV11-1 and TRBJ2-1): EAEVAQSPRYKITEKSQAVAFWCDPISGHATLYWYRQILGQGPELLVQFQDESVVDDSQLPKDRFSAERLKGVDSTLKIQPAELGDSAMYLCASSLIGVSGRNEQFFGPGTRLTVL.